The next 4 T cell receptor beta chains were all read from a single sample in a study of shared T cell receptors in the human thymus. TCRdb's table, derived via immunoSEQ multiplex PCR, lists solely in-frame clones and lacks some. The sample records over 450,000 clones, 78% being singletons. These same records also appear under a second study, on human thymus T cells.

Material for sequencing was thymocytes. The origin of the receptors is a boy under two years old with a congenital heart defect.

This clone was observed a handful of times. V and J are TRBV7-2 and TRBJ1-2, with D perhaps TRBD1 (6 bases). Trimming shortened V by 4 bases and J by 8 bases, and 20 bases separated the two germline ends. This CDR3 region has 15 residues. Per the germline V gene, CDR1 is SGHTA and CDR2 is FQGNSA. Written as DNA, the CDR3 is TGTGCCAGCAGCTCCTTAAGGGACATTCCTCGGGGCTACACCTTC. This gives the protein CASSSLRDIPRGYTF.

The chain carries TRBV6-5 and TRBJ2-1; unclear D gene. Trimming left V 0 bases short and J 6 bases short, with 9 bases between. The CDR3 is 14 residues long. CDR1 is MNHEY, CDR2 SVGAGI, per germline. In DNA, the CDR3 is TGTGCCAGCAGTTACTCGAGCCCTCTCAATGAGCAGTTCTTC. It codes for CASSYSSPLNEQFF.

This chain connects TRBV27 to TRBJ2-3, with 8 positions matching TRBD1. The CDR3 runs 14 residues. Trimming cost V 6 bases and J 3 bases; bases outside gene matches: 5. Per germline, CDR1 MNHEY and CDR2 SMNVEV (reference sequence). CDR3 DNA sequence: TGTGCCAGCAGCGACAGGGGAAGGACAGATACGCAGTATTTT. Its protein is CASSDRGRTDTQYF.

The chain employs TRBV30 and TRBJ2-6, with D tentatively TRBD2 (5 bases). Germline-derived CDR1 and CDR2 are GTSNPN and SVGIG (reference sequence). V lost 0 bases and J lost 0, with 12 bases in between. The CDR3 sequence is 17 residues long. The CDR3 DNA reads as TGTGCCTGGAGTGTACTAGGGCGGCTCTCTGGGGCCAACGTCCTGACTTTC. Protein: CAWSVLGRLSGANVLTF.